The clone carrying this T cell receptor beta chain was counted a few times. The germline V gene encodes CDR1 GTSNPN and CDR2 SVGIG (reference sequence). This CDR3 contains 15 residues. The junction had 12 bases not matched to a gene; V was cut back by 6 bases and J by 5 bases. TCRdb keeps only in-frame clones here, not all; method: immunoSEQ multiplex PCR. The data show 150,000 or so clones, 85% to 90% seen once. This record belongs to a study of blood T cell repertoires in COVID-19. About the study: Some COVID-19 samples were acute and others convalescent; all came from the United States, Italy and Spain.

Seattle researchers signed up patients amid active infection and tracked them longitudinally. The clonotype comes from a man in his late teens or twenties with COVID-19, enrolled during active disease. The V gene is TRBV30, the J gene TRBJ2-2; 7 positions match TRBD1. The sequenced sample was peripheral blood. CDR3 residues: CACNRGAVRTGELFF. Here the CDR3 DNA reads TGTGCCTGCAACAGGGGAGCGGTACGGACCGGGGAGCTGTTTTTT.